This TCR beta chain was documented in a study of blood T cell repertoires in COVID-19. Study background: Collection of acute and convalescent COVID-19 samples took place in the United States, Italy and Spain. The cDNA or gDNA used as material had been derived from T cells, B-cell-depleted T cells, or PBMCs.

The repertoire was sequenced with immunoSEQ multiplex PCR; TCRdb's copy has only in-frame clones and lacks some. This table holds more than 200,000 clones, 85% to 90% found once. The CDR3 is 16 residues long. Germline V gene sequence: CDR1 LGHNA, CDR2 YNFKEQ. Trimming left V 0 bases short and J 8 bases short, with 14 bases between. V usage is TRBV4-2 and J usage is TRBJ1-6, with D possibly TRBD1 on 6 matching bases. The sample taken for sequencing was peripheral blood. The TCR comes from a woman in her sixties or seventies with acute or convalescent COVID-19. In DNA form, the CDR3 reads TGTGCCAGCAGCCAAGATCTCCAGGGGTGGGATTCACCCCTCCACTTT. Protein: CASSQDLQGWDSPLHF.